These T cell receptor beta chains were read from a single sample in a study of identical twins. TCRdb reprocessed the 5' RACE reads via MiXCR and lists one record per CDR3 protein. The data contain under 900,000 distinct CDR3 sequences, roughly an eighth of them singletons. The same sample was also used in a study of yellow fever vaccine responses in identical twins.

Sequencing used PBMCs. The receptors here all came from a woman aged 18-29 years in good health. The CDR3 runs from the conserved cysteine through the conserved F or W. Each record gives: J gene, clone size, D gene, V gene, CDR3 DNA, CDR3 protein. A D gene is named only where the DNA matches it firmly. Some rows have no size entry. The others give once, few or many, or a class for an expanded clone.

j_call: TRBJ2-3
clone_size: -
d_call: -
v_call: TRBV19
cdr3_nt: TGTGCCAGTAGTATGATGGGACTGGACACAGATACGCAGTATTTT
cdr3_aa: CASSMMGLDTDTQYF

j_call: TRBJ1-1
clone_size: -
d_call: -
v_call: TRBV5-1
cdr3_nt: TGCGCCAGCAGGTCTGGGACCGGAGCTTTCTTT
cdr3_aa: CASRSGTGAFF

j_call: TRBJ2-1
clone_size: -
d_call: TRBD2
v_call: TRBV7-8
cdr3_nt: TGTGCCAGCAACCTAGCGGGAGGGCCTGAAAAGTTCTTC
cdr3_aa: CASNLAGGPEKFF

j_call: TRBJ2-3
clone_size: -
d_call: TRBD2
v_call: TRBV20-1
cdr3_nt: TGCAGTGCTCGCCGACTAGCGGGAGCCTCAGATACGCAGTATTTT
cdr3_aa: CSARRLAGASDTQYF

j_call: TRBJ2-1
clone_size: -
d_call: TRBD2
v_call: TRBV6-1
cdr3_nt: TGTGCCAGCAGTGAACAGCGGGAGTCCCGTTACAATGAGCAGTTCTTC
cdr3_aa: CASSEQRESRYNEQFF

j_call: TRBJ2-5
clone_size: few
d_call: -
v_call: TRBV10-1
cdr3_nt: TGCGCCAGCAGTGAGGGGTCGGGGAAAGAGACCCAGTACTTC
cdr3_aa: CASSEGSGKETQYF

j_call: TRBJ2-3
clone_size: few
d_call: -
v_call: TRBV25-1
cdr3_nt: TGTGCCAGCAGTGCCTGGGTGAGCACAGATACGCAGTATTTT
cdr3_aa: CASSAWVSTDTQYF

j_call: TRBJ2-2
clone_size: many
d_call: -
v_call: TRBV25-1
cdr3_nt: TGTGCCAGCATAGGAAAGTGGGGGTCGAACACCGGGGAGCTGTTTTTT
cdr3_aa: CASIGKWGSNTGELFF

j_call: TRBJ2-4
clone_size: -
d_call: -
v_call: TRBV18
cdr3_nt: TGTGCCAGCTCACCTACCGACTACCAACTAGCCAAAAACATTCAGTACTTC
cdr3_aa: CASSPTDYQLAKNIQYF

j_call: TRBJ2-1
clone_size: -
d_call: -
v_call: TRBV20-1
cdr3_nt: TGCAGTGCTAGCCCAAACAGTTACAATGAGCAGTTCTTC
cdr3_aa: CSASPNSYNEQFF

j_call: TRBJ1-1
clone_size: few
d_call: -
v_call: TRBV5-1
cdr3_nt: TGCGCCAGCAGCTTGGACGGGGGTCTAGCTGAAGCTTTCTTT
cdr3_aa: CASSLDGGLAEAFF

j_call: TRBJ2-3
clone_size: -
d_call: -
v_call: TRBV29-1
cdr3_nt: TGCAGCGTTGAGCCGTTCCCAGAATGGACAGATACGCAGTATTTT
cdr3_aa: CSVEPFPEWTDTQYF

j_call: TRBJ2-3
clone_size: few
d_call: TRBD2
v_call: TRBV12-3/TRBV12-4
cdr3_nt: TGTGCCAGCAGTTTCCTAGCGGGGGGGCCCCATACAGATACGCAGTATTTT
cdr3_aa: CASSFLAGGPHTDTQYF

j_call: TRBJ2-1
clone_size: many
d_call: TRBD1
v_call: TRBV6-1
cdr3_nt: TGTGCCAGCAGTGCCGGGACAGAGTCCTACAATGAGCAGTTCTTC
cdr3_aa: CASSAGTESYNEQFF

j_call: TRBJ2-1
clone_size: -
d_call: TRBD2
v_call: TRBV6-2/TRBV6-3
cdr3_nt: TGTGCCAGCACCGGGACTAGCGGGAGGCAAACGGACTTC
cdr3_aa: CASTGTSGRQTDF

j_call: TRBJ2-3
clone_size: -
d_call: -
v_call: TRBV24-1
cdr3_nt: TGTGCCACCAGTGACCCGGGCAGGGCAAATACGCAGTATTTT
cdr3_aa: CATSDPGRANTQYF

j_call: TRBJ1-1
clone_size: many
d_call: -
v_call: TRBV11-2
cdr3_nt: TGTGCCAGCAGCTTCCTGGACAAGAACACTGAAGCTTTCTTT
cdr3_aa: CASSFLDKNTEAFF

j_call: TRBJ2-6
clone_size: few
d_call: -
v_call: TRBV7-3
cdr3_nt: TGTGCCAGCAGCAAAAACAGGGAGGGGGTTTCTGGGGCCAACGTCCTGACTTTC
cdr3_aa: CASSKNREGVSGANVLTF

j_call: TRBJ1-1
clone_size: -
d_call: -
v_call: TRBV20-1
cdr3_nt: TGCAGTGCCCTCAATCGCGGACAGAGCATGAACACTGAAGCTTTCTTT
cdr3_aa: CSALNRGQSMNTEAFF

j_call: TRBJ2-5
clone_size: -
d_call: -
v_call: TRBV13
cdr3_nt: TGTGCCAGCAGCCAATACCTCGGGGAGACCCAGTACTTC
cdr3_aa: CASSQYLGETQYF

j_call: TRBJ2-3
clone_size: many
d_call: TRBD2
v_call: TRBV5-1
cdr3_nt: TGCGCCAGCAGCCAAACTAGCGGGGGCCCAGATACGCAGTATTTT
cdr3_aa: CASSQTSGGPDTQYF

j_call: TRBJ2-7
clone_size: many
d_call: -
v_call: TRBV4-1
cdr3_nt: TGCGCCAGCAGCCCTGTAGCGGCCTCCTACGAGCAGTACTTC
cdr3_aa: CASSPVAASYEQYF

j_call: TRBJ2-1
clone_size: -
d_call: -
v_call: TRBV5-1
cdr3_nt: TGCGCCAGCAGCTTGTTTGCGGGGGCTTCCAATGAGCAGTTCTTC
cdr3_aa: CASSLFAGASNEQFF

j_call: TRBJ2-1
clone_size: few
d_call: -
v_call: TRBV12-3/TRBV12-4
cdr3_nt: TGTGCCAGCAGTTTAAACCCACGCCGAGACCCGAATGAGCAGTTCTTC
cdr3_aa: CASSLNPRRDPNEQFF

j_call: TRBJ2-2
clone_size: -
d_call: -
v_call: TRBV28
cdr3_nt: TGTGCCAGCAGTTTATGGATCACAGGCACCGGGGAGCTGTTTTTT
cdr3_aa: CASSLWITGTGELFF

j_call: TRBJ1-4
clone_size: -
d_call: -
v_call: TRBV6-5
cdr3_nt: TGTGCCAGCAGTTACTCAGGACAGAGGGGTGAAAAACTGTTTTTT
cdr3_aa: CASSYSGQRGEKLFF

j_call: TRBJ1-3
clone_size: few
d_call: TRBD1
v_call: TRBV20-1
cdr3_nt: TGCAGTGCTAGAGAAACCCGACAGGGGGCGCGAAATCCTGGAAACACCATATATTTT
cdr3_aa: CSARETRQGARNPGNTIYF

j_call: TRBJ2-7
clone_size: -
d_call: -
v_call: TRBV28
cdr3_nt: TGTGCCAGCAGTTCAGGCGGCTCCACGTACGAGCAGTACTTC
cdr3_aa: CASSSGGSTYEQYF

j_call: TRBJ1-1
clone_size: few
d_call: -
v_call: TRBV15
cdr3_nt: TGTGCCACCAGCAGAGATCGATTCCAGAACACTGAAGCTTTCTTT
cdr3_aa: CATSRDRFQNTEAFF

j_call: TRBJ2-7
clone_size: -
d_call: TRBD2
v_call: TRBV15
cdr3_nt: TGTGCCACCAGCAGAGACCTAGCGGGCTATCTCAGCTCCTACGAGCAGTACTTC
cdr3_aa: CATSRDLAGYLSSYEQYF

j_call: TRBJ1-4
clone_size: few
d_call: -
v_call: TRBV7-9
cdr3_nt: TGTGCCAGCAGCAACCGGAATGAAAAACTGTTTTTT
cdr3_aa: CASSNRNEKLFF

j_call: TRBJ1-1
clone_size: many
d_call: -
v_call: TRBV15
cdr3_nt: TGTGCCACCAGCCCCAAGGGCGTAATGGAAGCTTTCTTT
cdr3_aa: CATSPKGVMEAFF

j_call: TRBJ1-1
clone_size: few
d_call: TRBD1
v_call: TRBV12-3/TRBV12-4
cdr3_nt: TGTGCCAGCAGTAAACAGGGGACTGAAGCTTTCTTT
cdr3_aa: CASSKQGTEAFF

j_call: TRBJ2-5
clone_size: few
d_call: -
v_call: TRBV2
cdr3_nt: TGTGCCAGCTACGCCGACGAGACCCAGTACTTC
cdr3_aa: CASYADETQYF

j_call: TRBJ1-2
clone_size: -
d_call: -
v_call: TRBV28
cdr3_nt: TGTGCCACCTTGACAGCAACCTATGGCTACACCTTC
cdr3_aa: CATLTATYGYTF

j_call: TRBJ1-1
clone_size: -
d_call: -
v_call: TRBV28
cdr3_nt: TGTGCCAGCAGTCCACAGGGTAGGGAACTGACTGAAGCTTTCTTT
cdr3_aa: CASSPQGRELTEAFF

j_call: TRBJ2-1
clone_size: -
d_call: -
v_call: TRBV20-1
cdr3_nt: TGCAGTGCTAGTCCCCCCCGCTCAGGGGTAGACAATGAGCAGTTCTTC
cdr3_aa: CSASPPRSGVDNEQFF

j_call: TRBJ2-5
clone_size: few
d_call: TRBD2
v_call: TRBV29-1
cdr3_nt: TGCAGCGTATGGACTAGCGGGAAAGAGACCCAGTACTTC
cdr3_aa: CSVWTSGKETQYF

j_call: TRBJ1-1
clone_size: few
d_call: -
v_call: TRBV7-8
cdr3_nt: TGTGCCAGCAGCCCACACCAGGGACGCACTGAAGCTTTCTTT
cdr3_aa: CASSPHQGRTEAFF

j_call: TRBJ1-4
clone_size: few
d_call: -
v_call: TRBV3-1
cdr3_nt: TGTGCCAGCAGCCAAGGGGTATCTTTAACTGAAAAACTGTTTTTT
cdr3_aa: CASSQGVSLTEKLFF